This T cell receptor (beta chain) was recovered during a study of blood T cell repertoires in COVID-19. Study details: The samples span acute and convalescent COVID-19 from the United States, Italy and Spain. Sample material is recorded as cDNA or gDNA derived from T cells, B-cell-depleted T cells, or PBMCs.

CDR1 MNHEY and CDR2 SMNVEV come from the germline V gene (reference sequence). Trimming stripped 2 bases from V and 3 bases from J, with 8 bases between. The CDR3 is 14 amino acids. The count of this clone is one. As handled by the study authors: Scientists estimated how many nucleated cells there were by amplifying reference gene primers. Clones were read by immunoSEQ multiplex PCR, and TCRdb kept only the in-frame ones, dropping some. V and J calls and clone size are given by that table; D and trimming were obtained from the DNA. The sample contains about 78,000 clones, around 90% of which appear only once.

The chain combines TRBV27 with TRBJ2-1; D remains ambiguous. The specimen sequenced was peripheral blood. The receptor was isolated from a woman of 80 years or more with active or convalescent COVID-19. The CDR3, as DNA: TGTGCCAGCAGTTTAGAGCCTCGCTACAATGAGCAGTTCTTC. The encoded protein is CASSLEPRYNEQFF.